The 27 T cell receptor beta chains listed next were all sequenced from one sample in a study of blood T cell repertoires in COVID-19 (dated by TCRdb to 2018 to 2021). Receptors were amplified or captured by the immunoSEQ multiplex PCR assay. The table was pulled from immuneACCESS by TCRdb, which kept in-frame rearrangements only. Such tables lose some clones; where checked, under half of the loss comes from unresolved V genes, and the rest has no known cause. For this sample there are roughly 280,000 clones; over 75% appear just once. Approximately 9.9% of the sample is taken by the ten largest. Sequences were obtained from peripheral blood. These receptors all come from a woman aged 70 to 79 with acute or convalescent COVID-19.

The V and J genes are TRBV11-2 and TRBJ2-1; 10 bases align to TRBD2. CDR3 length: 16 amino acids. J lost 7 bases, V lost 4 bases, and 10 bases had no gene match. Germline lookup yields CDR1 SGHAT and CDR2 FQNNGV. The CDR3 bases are TGTGCCAGCAGCTCTAGCGGGGGTGCCAGGGGTAATGAGCAGTTCTTC. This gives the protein CASSSSGGARGNEQFF.

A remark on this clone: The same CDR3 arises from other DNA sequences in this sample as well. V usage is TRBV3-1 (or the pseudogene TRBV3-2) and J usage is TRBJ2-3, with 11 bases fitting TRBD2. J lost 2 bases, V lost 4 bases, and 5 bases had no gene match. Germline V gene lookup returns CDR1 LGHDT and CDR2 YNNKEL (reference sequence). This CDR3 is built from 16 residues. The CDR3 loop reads CASSRLAGGYTDTQYF. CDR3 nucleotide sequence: TGTGCCAGCAGCCGCCTAGCGGGGGGTTACACAGATACGCAGTATTTT.

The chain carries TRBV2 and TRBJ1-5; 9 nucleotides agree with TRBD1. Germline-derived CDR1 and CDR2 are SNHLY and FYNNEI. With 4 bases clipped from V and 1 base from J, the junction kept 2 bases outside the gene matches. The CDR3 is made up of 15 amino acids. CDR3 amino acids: CASSGQGGSNQPQHF. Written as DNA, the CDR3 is TGTGCCAGCAGTGGACAGGGGGGGAGCAATCAGCCCCAGCATTTT.

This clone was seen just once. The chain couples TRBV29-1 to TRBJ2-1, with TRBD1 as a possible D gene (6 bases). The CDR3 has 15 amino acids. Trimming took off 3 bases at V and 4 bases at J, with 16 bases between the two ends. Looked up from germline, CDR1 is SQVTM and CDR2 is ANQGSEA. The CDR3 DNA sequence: TGCAGCGTTGATTCCCGGGACAAGCAGTACAATGAGCAGTTCTTC. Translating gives CSVDSRDKQYNEQFF.

The CDR3 region has the DNA TGTGCCAGCAGCTCAACCAGTACCCGGGGACAGGCCCTATCTTCCCAGCATTTT. Its protein is CASSSTSTRGQALSSQHF. The chain links TRBV5-6 to TRBJ1-5, with TRBD1 identical over 8 bases. Germline CDR1 and CDR2: SGHDT and YYEEEE. The CDR3 length is 18 residues. J gave up 11 bases and V 3 bases, and 22 bases lay outside the gene matches.

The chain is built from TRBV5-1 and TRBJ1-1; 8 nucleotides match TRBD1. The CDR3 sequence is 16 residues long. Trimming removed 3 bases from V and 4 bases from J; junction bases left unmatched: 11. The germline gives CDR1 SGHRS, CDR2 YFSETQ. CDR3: CASSSQGAGLSTEAFF. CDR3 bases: TGCGCCAGCAGCTCGCAGGGGGCTGGTCTTAGCACTGAAGCTTTCTTT.

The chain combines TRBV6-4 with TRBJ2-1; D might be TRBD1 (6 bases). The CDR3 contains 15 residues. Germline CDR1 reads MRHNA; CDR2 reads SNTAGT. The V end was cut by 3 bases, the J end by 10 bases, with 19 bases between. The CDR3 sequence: CASSEQGRSVVEQFF. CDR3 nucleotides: TGTGCCAGCAGTGAACAGGGAAGAAGTGTAGTCGAGCAGTTCTTC.

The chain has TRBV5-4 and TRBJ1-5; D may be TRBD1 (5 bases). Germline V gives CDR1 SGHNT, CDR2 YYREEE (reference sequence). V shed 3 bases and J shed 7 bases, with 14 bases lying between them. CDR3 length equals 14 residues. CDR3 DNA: TGTGCCAGCAGCTCTTCTCCTCAGGGACAGCCCCAGCATTTT. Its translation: CASSSSPQGQPQHF.

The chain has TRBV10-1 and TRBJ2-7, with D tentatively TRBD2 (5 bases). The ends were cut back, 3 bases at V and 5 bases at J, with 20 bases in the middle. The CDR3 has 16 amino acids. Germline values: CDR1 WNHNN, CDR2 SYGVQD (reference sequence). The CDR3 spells CASSDSSGGRSHEQYF. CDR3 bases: TGCGCCAGCAGTGACTCATCAGGAGGTAGGAGCCACGAGCAGTACTTC.

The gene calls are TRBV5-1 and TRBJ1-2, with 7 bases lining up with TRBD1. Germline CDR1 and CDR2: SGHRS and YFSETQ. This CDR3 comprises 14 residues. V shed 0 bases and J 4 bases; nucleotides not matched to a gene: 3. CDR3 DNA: TGCGCCAGCAGCTTGGGACAGGGAGGCTATGGCTACACCTTC. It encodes CASSLGQGGYGYTF.

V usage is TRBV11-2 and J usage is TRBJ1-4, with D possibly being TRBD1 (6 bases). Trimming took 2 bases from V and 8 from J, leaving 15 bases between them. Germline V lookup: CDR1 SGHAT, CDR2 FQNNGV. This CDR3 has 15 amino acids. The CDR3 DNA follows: TGTGCCAGCAGCTTAAACACCGGGACACAGGAAAAACTGTTTTTT. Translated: CASSLNTGTQEKLFF. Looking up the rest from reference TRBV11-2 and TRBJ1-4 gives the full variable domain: EAGVAQSPRYKIIEKRQSVAFWCNPISGHATLYWYQQILGQGPKLLIQFQNNGVVDDSQLPKDRFSAERLKGVDSTLKIQPAKLEDSAVYLCASSLNTGTQEKLFFGSGTQLSVL.

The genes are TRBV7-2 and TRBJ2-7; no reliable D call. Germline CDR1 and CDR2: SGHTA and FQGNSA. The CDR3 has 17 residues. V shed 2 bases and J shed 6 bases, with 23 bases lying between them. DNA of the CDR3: TGTGCCAGCAGCTTATACGTGGCGGTCAATTACCCGACCGAGCAGTACTTC. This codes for CASSLYVAVNYPTEQYF.

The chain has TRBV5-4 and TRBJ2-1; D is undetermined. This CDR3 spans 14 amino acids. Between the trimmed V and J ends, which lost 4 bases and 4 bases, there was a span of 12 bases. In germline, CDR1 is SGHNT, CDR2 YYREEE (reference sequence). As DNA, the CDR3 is TGTGCCAGCAGCCATATAACTGGTTACAATGAGCAGTTCTTC. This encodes CASSHITGYNEQFF. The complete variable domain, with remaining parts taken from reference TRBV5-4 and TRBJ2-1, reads ETGVTQSPTHLIKTRGQQVTLRCSSQSGHNTVSWYQQALGQGPQFIFQYYREEENGRGNFPPRFSGLQFPNYSSELNVNALELDDSALYLCASSHITGYNEQFFGPGTRLTVL.

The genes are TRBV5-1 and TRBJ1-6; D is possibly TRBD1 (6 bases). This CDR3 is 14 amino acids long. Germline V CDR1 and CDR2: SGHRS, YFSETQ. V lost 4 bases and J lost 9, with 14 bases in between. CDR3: CASSATGSGSPLHF. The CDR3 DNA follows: TGCGCCAGCAGCGCTACAGGGTCAGGTTCACCCCTCCACTTT. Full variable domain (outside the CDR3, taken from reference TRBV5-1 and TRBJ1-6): KAGVTQTPRYLIKTRGQQVTLSCSPISGHRSVSWYQQTPGQGLQFLFEYFSETQRNKGNFPGRFSGRQFSNSRSEMNVSTLELGDSALYLCASSATGSGSPLHFGNGTRLTVT.

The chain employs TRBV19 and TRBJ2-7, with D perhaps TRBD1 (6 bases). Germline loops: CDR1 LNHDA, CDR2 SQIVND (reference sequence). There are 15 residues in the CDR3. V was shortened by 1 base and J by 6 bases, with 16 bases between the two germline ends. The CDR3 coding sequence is TGTGCCAGTAGTATAGGCGGACAGCTCCCTTCCGAGCAGTACTTC. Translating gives CASSIGGQLPSEQYF.

CDR3 coding DNA: TGTGCCAGCAGGGTGACAGGGATGGGCACCGGGGAGCTGTTTTTT. It translates to CASRVTGMGTGELFF. The chain is built from TRBV6-5 and TRBJ2-2; TRBD1 matches at 7 bases. This CDR3 is 15 amino acids long. Germline trimming cut 6 bases from V and 4 bases from J; bases unmatched to any gene: 8. From germline, CDR1 is MNHEY and CDR2 SVGAGI.

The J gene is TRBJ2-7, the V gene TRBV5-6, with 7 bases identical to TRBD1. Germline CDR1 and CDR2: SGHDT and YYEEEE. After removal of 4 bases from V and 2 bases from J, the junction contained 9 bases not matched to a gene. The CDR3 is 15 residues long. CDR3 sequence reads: CASSHTGTAPYEQYF. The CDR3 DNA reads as TGTGCCAGCAGCCACACCGGGACAGCACCCTACGAGCAGTACTTC.

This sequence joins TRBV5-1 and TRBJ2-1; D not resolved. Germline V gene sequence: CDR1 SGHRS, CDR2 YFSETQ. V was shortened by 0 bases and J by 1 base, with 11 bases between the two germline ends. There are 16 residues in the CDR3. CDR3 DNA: TGCGCCAGCAGCTTGGGATTAGCTCGGTCCTACAATGAGCAGTTCTTC. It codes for CASSLGLARSYNEQFF.

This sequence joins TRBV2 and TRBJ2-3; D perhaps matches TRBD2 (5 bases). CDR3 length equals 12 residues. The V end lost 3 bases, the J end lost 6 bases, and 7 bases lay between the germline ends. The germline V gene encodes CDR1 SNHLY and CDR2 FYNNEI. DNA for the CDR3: TGTGCCAGCAGTGATCTAGCCGATACGCAGTATTTT. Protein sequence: CASSDLADTQYF.

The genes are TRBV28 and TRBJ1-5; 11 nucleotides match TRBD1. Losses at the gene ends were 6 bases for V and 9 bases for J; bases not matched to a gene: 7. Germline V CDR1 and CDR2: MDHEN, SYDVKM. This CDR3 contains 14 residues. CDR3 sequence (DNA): TGTGCCAGCAGCCTAGGGACAGGGGGACCGCCCCAGCATTTT. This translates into CASSLGTGGPPQHF.

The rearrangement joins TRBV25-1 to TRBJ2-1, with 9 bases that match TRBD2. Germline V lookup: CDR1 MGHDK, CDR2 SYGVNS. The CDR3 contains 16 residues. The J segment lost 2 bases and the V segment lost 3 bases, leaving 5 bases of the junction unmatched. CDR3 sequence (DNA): TGTGCCAGCAGTGACCCTGGCGGGGGGGCCTACAATGAGCAGTTCTTC. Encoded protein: CASSDPGGGAYNEQFF.

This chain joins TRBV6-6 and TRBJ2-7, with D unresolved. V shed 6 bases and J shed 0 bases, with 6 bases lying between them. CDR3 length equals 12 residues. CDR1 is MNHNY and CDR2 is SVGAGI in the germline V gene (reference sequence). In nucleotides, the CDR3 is TGTGCCAGCAGCTCTTTCTCCTACGAGCAGTACTTC. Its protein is CASSSFSYEQYF.

DNA of the CDR3: TGTGCCAGCAGATCAATCTTGGGGGCTGGGACTGAAGCTTTCTTT. The encoded protein is CASRSILGAGTEAFF. The chain recombines TRBV6-1 with TRBJ1-1; tentatively, D is TRBD1 (6 bases). CDR3 length: 15 residues. CDR1 and CDR2 from the germline V gene are MNHNS and SASEGT. With 6 bases removed from V and 5 bases from J, the gap between germline ends came to 19 bases.

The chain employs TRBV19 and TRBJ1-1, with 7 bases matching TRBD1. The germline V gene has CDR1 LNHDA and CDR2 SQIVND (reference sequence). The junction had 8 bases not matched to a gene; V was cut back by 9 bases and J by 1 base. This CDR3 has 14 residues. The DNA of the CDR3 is TGTGCCAGCATAAGAGGGACAGCGAACACTGAAGCTTTCTTT. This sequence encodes CASIRGTANTEAFF.

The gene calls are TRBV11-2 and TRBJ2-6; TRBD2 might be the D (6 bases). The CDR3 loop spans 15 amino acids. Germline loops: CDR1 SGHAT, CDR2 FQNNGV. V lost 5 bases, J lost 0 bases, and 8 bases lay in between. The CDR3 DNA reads TGTGCCAGCAGCATAGCGGTCTCTGGGGCCAACGTCCTGACTTTC. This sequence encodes CASSIAVSGANVLTF.

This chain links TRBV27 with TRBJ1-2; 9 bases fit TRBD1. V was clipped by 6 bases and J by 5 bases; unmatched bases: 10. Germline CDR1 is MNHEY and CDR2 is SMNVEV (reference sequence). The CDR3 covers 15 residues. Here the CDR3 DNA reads TGTGCCAGCAGAGGGACAGGGAAAGGGGGATATGGCTACACCTTC. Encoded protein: CASRGTGKGGYGYTF.

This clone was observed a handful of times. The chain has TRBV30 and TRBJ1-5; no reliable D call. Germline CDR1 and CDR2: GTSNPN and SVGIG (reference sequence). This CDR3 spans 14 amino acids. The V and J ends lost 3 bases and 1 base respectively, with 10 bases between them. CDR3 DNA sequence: TGTGCCTGGAGCCTCGGCAGGAGCAATCAGCCCCAGCATTTT. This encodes CAWSLGRSNQPQHF. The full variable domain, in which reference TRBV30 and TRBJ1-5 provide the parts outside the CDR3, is SQTIHQWPATLVQPVGSPLSLECTVEGTSNPNLYWYRQAAGRGLQLLFYSVGIGQISSEVPQNLSASRPQDRQFILSSKKLLLSDSGFYLCAWSLGRSNQPQHFGDGTRLSIL.